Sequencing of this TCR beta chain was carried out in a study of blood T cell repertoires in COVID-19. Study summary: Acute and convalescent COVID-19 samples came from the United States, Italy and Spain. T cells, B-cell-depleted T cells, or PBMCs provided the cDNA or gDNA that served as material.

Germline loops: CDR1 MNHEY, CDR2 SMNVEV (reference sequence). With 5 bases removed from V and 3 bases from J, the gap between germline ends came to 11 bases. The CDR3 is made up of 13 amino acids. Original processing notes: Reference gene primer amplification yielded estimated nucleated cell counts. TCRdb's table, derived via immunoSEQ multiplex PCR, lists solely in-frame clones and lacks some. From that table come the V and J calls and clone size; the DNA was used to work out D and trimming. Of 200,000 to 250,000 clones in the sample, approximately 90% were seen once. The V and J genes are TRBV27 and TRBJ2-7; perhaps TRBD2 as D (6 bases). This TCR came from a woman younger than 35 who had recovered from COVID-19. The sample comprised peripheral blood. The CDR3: CASSPTGVYEQYF. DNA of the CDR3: TGTGCCAGCAGTCCCACGGGGGTCTACGAGCAGTACTTC.